Listed here are 4 T cell receptor beta chains from one sample, sequenced in a study of CD8+ T cells in alopecia areata. Sequencing templates came from extracted RNA that was reverse transcribed into cDNA. Generated by immunoSEQ multiplex PCR, the TCRdb table keeps only in-frame clones and is missing some. Of 200,000 to 250,000 clones listed, about 58% are singletons. The treatment was: oral pan-JAK inhibitor, 5-10 mg twice daily. Source: CD4+ T cells sorted from blood, taken at week 4, from a patient treated with tofacitinib. Receptors originate from a human donor with alopecia areata.

This clone came up a few times. The sample holds other DNA sequences that translate to the same CDR3. The chain uses TRBV30 and TRBJ1-6, with D maybe TRBD1 (6 bases). The germline V gene encodes CDR1 GTSNPN and CDR2 SVGIG (reference sequence). V lost 1 base and J 8 bases, leaving 9 bases between the germline ends. There are 13 residues in the CDR3. As DNA, the CDR3 is TGTGCCTGGAGTGATAGGGGGGATTCACCCCTCCACTTT. Protein sequence: CAWSDRGDSPLHF.

This clone was counted only a few times. In DNA, the CDR3 is TGTGCCAGCAGCTTGGTCGGGGGACATCAGCCCCAGCATTTT. This sequence encodes CASSLVGGHQPQHF. This chain uses TRBV5-5 with TRBJ1-5; possibly TRBD1 for D (5 bases). CDR1 and CDR2 (germline): SGHKS, YYEKEE (reference sequence). V dropped 0 bases and J dropped 5 bases, with 9 bases sitting between them. CDR3 size: 14 residues.

This clone showed up just a few times. V and J are TRBV11-2 and TRBJ2-7, with 10 bases matching TRBD2. In germline, CDR1 is SGHAT, CDR2 FQNNGV. The CDR3 is 15 residues long. V was clipped by 5 bases and J by 0 bases; unmatched bases: 4. CDR3 DNA sequence: TGTGCCAGCAGCATTAGCGGGGGGTTCTCCTACGAGCAGTACTTC. Its protein product is CASSISGGFSYEQYF.

V usage is TRBV4-3 and J usage is TRBJ1-2; D gene ambiguous. Deletions cut 0 bases from V and 2 bases from J, with 10 bases between. Germline V gives CDR1 LGHNA, CDR2 YSLEER. The CDR3 spans 15 residues. The CDR3 region has the DNA TGCGCCAGCAGCCAAGAGCACAGCTCAAACTATGGCTACACCTTC. The encoded protein is CASSQEHSSNYGYTF.